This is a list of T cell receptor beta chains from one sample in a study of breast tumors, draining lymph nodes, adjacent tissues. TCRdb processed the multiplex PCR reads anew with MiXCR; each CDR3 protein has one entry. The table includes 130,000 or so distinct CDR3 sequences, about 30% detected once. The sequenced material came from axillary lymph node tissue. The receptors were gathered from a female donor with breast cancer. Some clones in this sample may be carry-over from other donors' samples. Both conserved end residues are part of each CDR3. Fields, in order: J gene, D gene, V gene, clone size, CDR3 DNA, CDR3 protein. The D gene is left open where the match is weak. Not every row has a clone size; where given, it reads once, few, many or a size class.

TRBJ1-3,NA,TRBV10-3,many,TGTGCCATCAGGCCTGTAGCTGGAAACACCATATATTTT,CAIRPVAGNTIYF
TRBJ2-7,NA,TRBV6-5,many,TGTGCCAGCAGATATTACGGGGCAGGGACGGACTACGAGCAGTACTTC,CASRYYGAGTDYEQYF
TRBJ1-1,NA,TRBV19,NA,TGTGCCGGTAGTCAAACAGGGCGGGAAACTGAAGCTTTCTTT,CAGSQTGRETEAFF
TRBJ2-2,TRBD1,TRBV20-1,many,TGCAGTGCTAGAGCAAGGGACAGAGTGAAAGGGGAGCTGTTTTTT,CSARARDRVKGELFF
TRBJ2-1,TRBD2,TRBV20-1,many,TGCAGTGCCCGGAGACCGGGACTAGGGGGCAATGAGCAGTTCTTC,CSARRPGLGGNEQFF
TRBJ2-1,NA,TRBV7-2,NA,TGTGCCAGCAGCTTGGGCAAGCACAGCGTGAAGCAGTTCTTC,CASSLGKHSVKQFF
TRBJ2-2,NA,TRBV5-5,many,TGTGCCAGCAGCTCTGGGAAATCGGGCACCGGGGAGCTGTTTTTT,CASSSGKSGTGELFF
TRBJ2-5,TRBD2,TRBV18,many,TGTGCCAGCTCACCGGCTAGCGGGTACGAGACCCAGTACTTC,CASSPASGYETQYF
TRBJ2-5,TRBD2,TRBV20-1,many,TGCAGTGCTAGAGTAATCGCGGGGGGGATCCAAGAGACCCAGTACTTC,CSARVIAGGIQETQYF
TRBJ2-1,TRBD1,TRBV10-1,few,TGCGCCAGCAGCGTCCGACAGGGGAGCTCCTACAATGAGCAGTTCTTC,CASSVRQGSSYNEQFF
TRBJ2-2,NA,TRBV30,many,TGTGCCTGGAGTAGGAAGGCAGACAACACCGGGGAGCTGTTTTTT,CAWSRKADNTGELFF
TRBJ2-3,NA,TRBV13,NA,TGTGCCAGCAGCTTCGGACAAATTAGGGGGAATGAGCAGTATTTT,CASSFGQIRGNEQYF
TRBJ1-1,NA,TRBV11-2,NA,TGTGCCAGCACCCCACCCGCGGGACCTGAAGCTTTCTTT,CASTPPAGPEAFF
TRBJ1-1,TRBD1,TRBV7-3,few,TGTGCCAGCAGCTCCCCAACGGGGACAGGGAACACTGAAGCTTTCTTT,CASSSPTGTGNTEAFF
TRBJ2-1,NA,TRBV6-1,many,TGTGCGGCCCGAGTAGGACGAAGCTACAATGAGCAGTTCTTC,CAARVGRSYNEQFF
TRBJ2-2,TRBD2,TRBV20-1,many,TGCAGTGCCCCTCTCCGGGGGGGCGCCGGGGAGCTGTTTTTT,CSAPLRGGAGELFF
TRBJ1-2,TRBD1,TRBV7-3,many,TGTGCCAGCAGCTTAGAAGGGGGCCCACCGGCTTACTTC,CASSLEGGPPAYF
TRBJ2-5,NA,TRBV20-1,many,TGCAGTGCCTCCCGGGGGTGGGAGACCCAGTACTTC,CSASRGWETQYF
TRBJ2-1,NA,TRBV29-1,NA,TGCAGCTTAGTTAGGGGGGGCGTTAATGAGCAGTTCTTC,CSLVRGGVNEQFF
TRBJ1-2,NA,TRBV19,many,TGTGCCAGTAGCACCGGCGGAGCATCTAACTATGGCTACACCTTC,CASSTGGASNYGYTF
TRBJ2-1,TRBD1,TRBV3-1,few,TGTGCCAGCAGCCCTCGGACAGGGTTTGGCTCCTACAATGAGCAGTTCTTC,CASSPRTGFGSYNEQFF
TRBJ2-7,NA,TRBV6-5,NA,TGTGCCAGCAGTAGAGAGGGGTTTCACGAGCAGTACTTC,CASSREGFHEQYF
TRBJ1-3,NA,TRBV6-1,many,TGTGCCAGCAGTTGGGTGTCTGACTCTGGAAACACCATATATTTT,CASSWVSDSGNTIYF
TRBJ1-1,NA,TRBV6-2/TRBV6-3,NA,TGTGCCGGCAGTAGCCGACATACTGAAGCTTTCTTT,CAGSSRHTEAFF
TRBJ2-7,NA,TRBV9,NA,TGTGCCAGCAGCGTAGACCCGACAGGTCGGCAGTACTTC,CASSVDPTGRQYF
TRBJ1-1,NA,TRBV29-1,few,TGCAGCGTTGGAATGGGACGGATGAACACTGAAGCTTTCTTT,CSVGMGRMNTEAFF
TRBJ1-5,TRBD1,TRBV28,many,TGTGCCAGCACCGGGACAGATAGCAATCAGCCCCAGCATTTT,CASTGTDSNQPQHF
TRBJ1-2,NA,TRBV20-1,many,TGCAGTGCTAGCCAACTGACGGTTGCCTATGGCTACACCTTC,CSASQLTVAYGYTF
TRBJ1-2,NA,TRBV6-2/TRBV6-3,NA,TGTGCCAGCAGTTCGTGGTTTCGGGAGGGCTATGGCTACACCTTC,CASSSWFREGYGYTF
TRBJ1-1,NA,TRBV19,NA,TGTGCCAGTAGTATCACGCGAGCGGGTTCGATGAACACTGAAGCTTTCTTT,CASSITRAGSMNTEAFF
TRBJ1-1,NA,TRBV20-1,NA,TGCAGTGCTAGTCAGCTCGGTGAAGCTTTCTTT,CSASQLGEAFF
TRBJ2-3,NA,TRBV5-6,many,TGTGCCAGCAGCTTCGCGGGGATGAGGGATACGCAGTATTTT,CASSFAGMRDTQYF
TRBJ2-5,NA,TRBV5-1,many,TGCGCCAGCAGCTTGGGGGGTTCGGCGGGGACAGAGACCCAGTACTTC,CASSLGGSAGTETQYF
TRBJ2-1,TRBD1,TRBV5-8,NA,TGTGCCAGCAGCTGGGGACAGGGGGCTGAGCAGTTCTTC,CASSWGQGAEQFF
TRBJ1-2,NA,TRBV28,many,TGTGCCAGCAGTGTCGGACAGTATGGCTACACCTTC,CASSVGQYGYTF
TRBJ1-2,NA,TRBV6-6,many,TGTGCCAGCAGTCACTCGACTTGGGACGGCGGTGGCTACACCTTC,CASSHSTWDGGGYTF
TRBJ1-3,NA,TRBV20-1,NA,TGCAGTGCTCGACACGATGTCGGAAACGCCATATATTTT,CSARHDVGNAIYF
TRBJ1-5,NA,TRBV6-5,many,TGTGCCAGCAGCCGACTCCAAGCAGGGGGCAATCAGCCCCAGCATTTT,CASSRLQAGGNQPQHF
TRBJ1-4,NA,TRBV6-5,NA,TGTGCCAGCAGTCCGCAGGGTCGGGCTAATGAAAAACTGTTTTTT,CASSPQGRANEKLFF
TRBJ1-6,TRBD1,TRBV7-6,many,TGTGCCAGCAGCTTAGCCCCACAGGGGGCTCGTTCACCCCTCCACTTT,CASSLAPQGARSPLHF
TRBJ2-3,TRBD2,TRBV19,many,TGTGCCACTAGCGGGGGGGGGGATACGCAGTATTTT,CATSGGGDTQYF
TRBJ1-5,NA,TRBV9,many,TGTGCCAGCAGCGTAGGACCAGGGTTCACGGCCCAGCATTTT,CASSVGPGFTAQHF
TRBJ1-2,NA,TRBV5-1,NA,TGCGCCAGCGGCTTAGCCAGGGCAAACTATGGCTACACCTTC,CASGLARANYGYTF
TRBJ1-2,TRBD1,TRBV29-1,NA,TGCAGCGTTGCTGGACAGGGAAGGTCAGGGGGCTACACCTTC,CSVAGQGRSGGYTF